One and the same sample provided the 9 T cell receptor beta chains below, sequenced in a study of blood T cells in healthy people across ages. With a J-beta primer mix and a sample-barcoded 5' primer, a second PCR ran about 7 to 12 cycles. TCRdb processed the 5' RACE reads anew with MiXCR; each CDR3 protein has one entry. The sample holds more than 800,000 distinct CDR3 sequences, around 26% seen once. Specimen: blood. The receptor set was obtained from a woman of 80 years or more in good health.

This clonotype was found many times. The V call is TRBV12-3 or TRBV12-4, the J call TRBJ2-7; 16 bases are a match to TRBD2. The CDR3 consists of 16 residues. Trimming removed 7 bases from V and 12 bases from J; junction bases left unmatched: 15. The chain's CDR3 is CASNSGPGLAGGPSYF. DNA for the CDR3: TGTGCCAGCAATTCGGGACCGGGACTAGCGGGGGGGCCGTCGTACTTC.

Concerning this clonotype: One end of the junction does not line up with germline, which may come from a read error. The chain couples TRBV18 to TRBJ2-1; D not certain. This CDR3 contains 13 residues. Germline V gene lookup returns CDR1 KGHSH and CDR2 LQKENI. CDR3 sequence: CASPPPSYNEQFF. CDR3 coding DNA: TGTGCCAGCCCACCACCGTCGTACAATGAGCAGTTCTTC.

At least ten counts were recorded for this clonotype. The V gene is TRBV7-2, the J gene TRBJ2-3; 9 positions agree with TRBD2. CDR1 and CDR2 (germline): SGHTA, FQGNSA. With V trimmed by 0 bases and J by 5 bases, 15 bases remained unmatched. CDR3 length: 19 residues. CDR3 sequence reads: CASSLAPTFGGGALDTQYF. CDR3 DNA: TGTGCCAGCAGCTTAGCGCCCACTTTCGGCGGGGGGGCCCTAGATACGCAGTATTTT.

CDR3 region: CAISPGGNTEAFF. CDR3 nucleotides: TGTGCCATCAGTCCGGGGGGTAACACTGAAGCTTTCTTT. The chain has TRBV10-3 and TRBJ1-1; a weak D match, TRBD1 (5 bases). Germline CDR1 reads ENHRY; CDR2 reads SYGVKD. V shed 5 bases and J shed 2 bases, with 9 bases lying between them. CDR3 length: 13 residues.

A few counts support this clonotype. The chain carries TRBV7-9 and TRBJ2-3, with D perhaps TRBD1 (5 bases). Germline lookup yields CDR1 SEHNR and CDR2 FQNEAQ (reference sequence). The CDR3 runs 13 residues. Trimming took off 4 bases at V and 4 bases at J, with 9 bases between the two ends. The CDR3 DNA follows: TGTGCCAGCAGCTCTGGGGCTGCAGATACGCAGTATTTT. Its translation: CASSSGAADTQYF.

In this sample, this clonotype turned up many times. V is TRBV10-3 and J is TRBJ2-7, with a possible D match to TRBD1 (6 bases). This CDR3 is 14 amino acids long. Between the trimmed V and J ends, which lost 5 bases and 7 bases, there was a span of 18 bases. Germline V lookup: CDR1 ENHRY, CDR2 SYGVKD. CDR3 in DNA: TGTGCCATCAGTTGGACAGCACCCCTTGGGGAGCAGTACTTC. Translation: CAISWTAPLGEQYF.

Of note for this clonotype: A much larger clonotype is one base distant, so this may be a read error. CDR3 loop: CASSVNGLDRNEQFF. The CDR3 region has the DNA TGTGCCAGCAGCGTGAACGGGCTGGATAGGAATGAGCAGTTCTTC. The V and J genes are TRBV9 and TRBJ2-1; D call uncertain. Trimming took off 2 bases at V and 7 bases at J, with 16 bases between the two ends. Germline loops: CDR1 SGDLS, CDR2 YYNGEE. The CDR3 spans 15 residues.

As for this clonotype: This could be a read error, since a much larger clone is one nucleotide away. This sequence joins TRBV27 and TRBJ2-5; D possibly uses TRBD1 or TRBD2 (5 bases each). CDR3 length: 13 amino acids. V dropped 2 bases and J dropped 11 bases, with 15 bases sitting between them. Germline V CDR1 and CDR2: MNHEY, SMNVEV (reference sequence). The CDR3: CASSLVSGHEQYF. For the CDR3, the DNA is TGTGCCAGCAGTTTAGTGTCGGGGCATGAGCAGTACTTC.

CDR3 residues: CASSLLGTGERTPLHF. The CDR3 coding sequence is TGTGCCAGCAGCTTGTTAGGGACAGGGGAAAGGACACCCCTCCACTTT. The rearrangement uses TRBV5-5 and TRBJ1-6; 10 bases align to TRBD1. The germline gives CDR1 SGHKS, CDR2 YYEKEE (reference sequence). The CDR3 covers 16 residues. V shed 1 base and J 11 bases; nucleotides not matched to a gene: 9. The complete variable domain, with remaining parts taken from reference TRBV5-5 and TRBJ1-6, reads DAGVTQSPTHLIKTRGQQVTLRCSPISGHKSVSWYQQVLGQGPQFIFQYYEKEERGRGNFPDRFSARQFPNYSSELNVNALLLGDSALYLCASSLLGTGERTPLHFGNGTRLTVT.